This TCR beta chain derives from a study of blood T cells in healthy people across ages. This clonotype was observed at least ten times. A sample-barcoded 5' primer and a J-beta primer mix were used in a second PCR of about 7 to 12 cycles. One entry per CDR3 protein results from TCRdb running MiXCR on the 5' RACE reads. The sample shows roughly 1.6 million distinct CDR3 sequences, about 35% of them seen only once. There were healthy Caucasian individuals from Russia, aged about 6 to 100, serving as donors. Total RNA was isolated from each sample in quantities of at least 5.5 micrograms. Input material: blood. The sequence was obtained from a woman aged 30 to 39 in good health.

The CDR3 loop is CSVEVPGDGYTF. As DNA, the CDR3 is TGCAGCGTTGAAGTCCCCGGGGATGGCTACACCTTC. The J gene is TRBJ1-2, the V gene TRBV29-1, with D hard to call. The V and J ends lost 1 base and 6 bases respectively, with 9 bases between them. Germline CDR1 and CDR2: SQVTM and ANQGSEA. The CDR3 covers 12 residues.